Listed here are 25 T cell receptor beta chains from one sample, sequenced in a study of human T cells and chemical hapten exposure. TCRdb re-derived calls from the RACE reads in MiXCR, one entry per CDR3 protein. The table has some 300,000 distinct CDR3 sequences, about 5% seen once. The time point was: pre-sensitization, week 0. The treatment was: therapeutic diphenylcyclopropenone sensitization with weekly scalp DPC. Specimen: whole blood, collected in connection with sensitization to the hapten diphenylcyclopropenone (DPC). These TCRs come from a woman between 18 and 29 years old with alopecia areata. Some clones in this sample may be carry-over from other donors' samples.

This clonotype has more than one count but fewer than ten. The chain carries TRBV6-1 and TRBJ2-1; TRBD2 is a possible D gene (6 bases). CDR3 length equals 18 residues. The germline V and J ends were trimmed by 6 bases and 1 base, with 22 bases remaining between them. The germline V gene has CDR1 MNHNS and CDR2 SASEGT. The CDR3 here is CASSGGDPWTGSYNEQFF. CDR3 bases: TGTGCCAGCAGCGGAGGGGACCCCTGGACGGGGTCCTACAATGAGCAGTTCTTC.

This clonotype was picked up many times. The CDR3 DNA follows: TGTGCCAGCATCCTGAGCGCTGGAAACACCATATATTTT. It is translated as CASILSAGNTIYF. The chain employs TRBV6-6 and TRBJ1-3; D is unclear. V was trimmed by 7 bases and J by 2 bases, leaving 9 bases between them. This CDR3 spans 13 amino acids. Germline assignment: CDR1 MNHNY and CDR2 SVGAGI (reference sequence).

This clonotype was seen a few times. The chain is built from TRBV28 and TRBJ1-6, with TRBD1 as a possible D gene (5 bases). V dropped 6 bases and J dropped 7 bases, with 19 bases sitting between them. The CDR3 is 16 residues long. CDR1 is MDHEN, CDR2 SYDVKM, per germline. This CDR3 is CASRPSGADQNSPLHF. The CDR3 DNA reads TGTGCCAGCAGACCGTCCGGGGCCGACCAAAATTCACCCCTCCACTTT.

This clonotype was picked up a small number of times. This rearrangement joins TRBV2 to TRBJ2-4; 8 bases match TRBD2. CDR3 length equals 15 residues. The V segment lost 7 bases and the J segment 2 bases; nucleotides outside the gene matches: 7. CDR1 and CDR2 (germline): SNHLY, FYNNEI. CDR3: CASTGVAGSKNIQYF. Here the CDR3 DNA reads TGTGCCAGCACGGGGGTAGCGGGGTCCAAAAACATTCAGTACTTC. Full variable domain (outside the CDR3, taken from reference TRBV2 and TRBJ2-4): EPEVTQTPSHQVTQMGQEVILRCVPISNHLYFYWYRQILGQKVEFLVSFYNNEISEKSEIFDDQFSVERPDGSNFTLKIRSTKLEDSAMYFCASTGVAGSKNIQYFGAGTRLSVL.

This clonotype was detected only a few times. J is TRBJ1-2 and V is TRBV6-2 or TRBV6-3, with D possibly being TRBD1 (5 bases). CDR1 and CDR2 from the germline V gene are MNHEY and SVGEGT. The CDR3 is 14 amino acids. V was clipped by 2 bases and J by 0 bases, with 7 bases between them. This CDR3 is CASSYDSPNYGYTF. The CDR3 nucleotides read TGTGCCAGCAGTTACGACAGCCCTAACTATGGCTACACCTTC.

This clonotype was detected many times. The CDR3: CASSPSNQPQHF. The CDR3 bases are TGTGCCAGCAGCCCTAGCAATCAGCCCCAGCATTTT. The V gene is TRBV18, the J gene TRBJ1-5; D is unresolved. CDR3 length: 12 residues. Germline V gene sequence: CDR1 KGHSH, CDR2 LQKENI. Trimming removed 8 bases from V and 0 bases from J, with 5 bases in between.

This clonotype has just a few counts. The J gene is TRBJ1-4, the V gene TRBV12-3 or TRBV12-4; D remains unclear. The CDR3 loop spans 14 amino acids. The V end lost 2 bases, the J end lost 8 bases, and 12 bases lay between the germline ends. CDR3 coding DNA: TGTGCCAGCAGTTTAATGGGGATGACCGAAAAACTGTTTTTT. Translating it yields CASSLMGMTEKLFF.

This clonotype was recorded many times. The V and J genes are TRBV5-1 and TRBJ1-2, with D possibly being TRBD1 (6 bases). The V and J ends lost 4 bases and 6 bases respectively, with 16 bases between them. The germline V gene encodes CDR1 SGHRS and CDR2 YFSETQ. This CDR3 is built from 14 residues. CDR3 protein: CASSPTDRPDGYTF. The DNA for the CDR3 is TGCGCCAGCAGCCCGACCGACAGGCCGGATGGCTACACCTTC.

The genes are TRBV13 and TRBJ2-7, with a weak D call TRBD2 (7 bases). The CDR3 sequence is 18 residues long. CDR1 is PRHDT and CDR2 is FYEKMQ in the germline V gene (reference sequence). The ends were cut back, 4 bases at V and 3 bases at J, with 25 bases in the middle. CDR3 protein: CASSSPVIRGAPIYEQYF. Written as DNA, the CDR3 is TGTGCCAGCAGCTCTCCAGTTATTCGGGGGGCGCCTATCTACGAGCAGTACTTC.

CDR3 coding DNA: TGCAGTGCTAGAGATACCGGGCGACTCACAGATACGCAGTATTTT. It codes for CSARDTGRLTDTQYF. J is TRBJ2-3 and V is TRBV20-1; D is unresolved. The germline gives CDR1 DFQATT, CDR2 SNEGSKA (reference sequence). Trimming shortened V by 0 bases and J by 2 bases, and 12 bases separated the two germline ends. This CDR3 has 15 amino acids.

This clonotype was seen only a few times. CDR3 residues: CASSIREPTEKLFF. The CDR3 DNA follows: TGTGCCAGCAGTATAAGGGAGCCTACCGAAAAACTGTTTTTT. The chain employs TRBV7-9 and TRBJ1-4; D unclear. Trimming cost V 6 bases and J 8 bases, with 16 bases left between them. The CDR3 sequence is 14 residues long. Germline lookup yields CDR1 SEHNR and CDR2 FQNEAQ (reference sequence).

In this sample, this clonotype turned up a few times. This chain connects TRBV7-9 to TRBJ1-1; 9 positions agree with TRBD1. This CDR3 has 15 amino acids. CDR1 is SEHNR, CDR2 FQNEAQ, per germline (reference sequence). Trimming at V came to 5 bases and at J to 3 bases, leaving 7 bases not matched to a gene. CDR3 sequence: CASSLQGALDTEAFF. In DNA, the CDR3 is TGTGCCAGCAGCCTACAGGGGGCGTTGGACACTGAAGCTTTCTTT.

This clonotype appeared many times. The chain is built from TRBV20-1 and TRBJ1-1; no clear D. The germline V gene encodes CDR1 DFQATT and CDR2 SNEGSKA (reference sequence). The CDR3 is 14 residues long. Trimming took 0 bases from V and 1 from J, leaving 9 bases between them. The DNA of the CDR3 is TGCAGTGCTAGAGATGGGTTGCGGAACACTGAAGCTTTCTTT. Amino acids: CSARDGLRNTEAFF.

The table lists this clonotype with a few counts. The genes are TRBV7-8 and TRBJ1-6, with D possibly being TRBD1 (5 bases). The CDR3 spans 14 residues. V was cut by 1 base and J by 10 bases, with 11 bases left in between. CDR1 and CDR2 (germline): SGHVS, FQNEAQ. This CDR3 is CASSLGGTQSPLHF. The DNA for the CDR3 is TGTGCCAGCAGCTTAGGAGGGACTCAATCACCCCTCCACTTT.

This clonotype was observed at least ten times. The V and J genes are TRBV27 and TRBJ1-1, with a possible D match to TRBD1 (6 bases). Germline V gene sequence: CDR1 MNHEY, CDR2 SMNVEV (reference sequence). The CDR3 has 15 residues. Deletions cut 6 bases from V and 4 bases from J, with 18 bases between. The CDR3: CASRKTGMVGTEAFF. CDR3 coding DNA: TGTGCCAGCAGAAAAACAGGGATGGTGGGCACTGAAGCTTTCTTT.

The chain recombines TRBV29-1 with TRBJ2-7, with 9 bases identical to TRBD2. The CDR3 is 13 amino acids. After removal of 4 bases from V and 4 bases from J, the junction contained 5 bases not matched to a gene. Germline lookup yields CDR1 SQVTM and CDR2 ANQGSEA. CDR3 nucleotides: TGCAGCGTTGGAGCTAGCGGGAAGTACGAGCAGTACTTC. It specifies CSVGASGKYEQYF.

This clonotype came up a few times. V usage is TRBV6-2 or TRBV6-3 and J usage is TRBJ1-1, with D possibly TRBD1 on 5 matching bases. Germline V gene data show CDR1 as MNHEY and CDR2 as SVGEGT. The CDR3 has 16 residues. V dropped 6 bases and J dropped 1 base, with 18 bases sitting between them. The CDR3 nucleotides are TGTGCCAGCAGCTCCCCCGGGGGGTCTAGGAACACTGAAGCTTTCTTT. It specifies CASSSPGGSRNTEAFF.

This clonotype was counted ten times or more. The chain uses TRBV7-2 and TRBJ1-5; D might be TRBD1 (6 bases). Trimming pared 2 bases from V and 4 bases from J, leaving 12 bases between. The germline V gene encodes CDR1 SGHTA and CDR2 FQGNSA. This CDR3 has 15 amino acids. CDR3 protein: CASSLSGQLNQPQHF. CDR3 bases: TGTGCCAGCAGCTTATCCGGACAGCTTAATCAGCCCCAGCATTTT.

This clonotype was seen ten or more times. The V and J genes are TRBV6-2 or TRBV6-3 and TRBJ2-7, with D unresolved. V lost 7 bases, J lost 6 bases, and 13 bases lay in between. Per germline, CDR1 MNHEY and CDR2 SVGEGT. The CDR3 spans 12 residues. Here the CDR3 DNA reads TGTGCCAGCACCCTTGATGGGGTCGAGCAGTACTTC. This encodes CASTLDGVEQYF.

This clonotype was counted between two and nine times. The CDR3, as DNA: TGTGCCAGCAGCTCAGACGGGACAAGACGGAATTCACCCCTCCACTTT. This codes for CASSSDGTRRNSPLHF. V gene TRBV7-2 combines with J gene TRBJ1-6; D possibly corresponds to TRBD1 (6 bases). Trimming took off 4 bases at V and 7 bases at J, with 17 bases between the two ends. The CDR3 totals 16 residues. Looked up from germline, CDR1 is SGHTA and CDR2 is FQGNSA. The whole variable domain, filled in from reference TRBV7-2 and TRBJ1-6, reads GAGVSQSPSNKVTEKGKDVELRCDPISGHTALYWYRQSLGQGLEFLIYFQGNSAPDKSGLPSDRFSAERTGGSVSTLTIQRTQQEDSAVYLCASSSDGTRRNSPLHFGNGTRLTVT.

In this sample, this clonotype turned up many times. V usage is TRBV5-1 and J usage is TRBJ2-3; D unclear. CDR1 is SGHRS, CDR2 YFSETQ, per germline. V was shortened by 0 bases and J by 0 bases, with 11 bases between the two germline ends. The CDR3 covers 16 residues. The CDR3 here is CASSLGAAGSTDTQYF. The CDR3, as DNA: TGCGCCAGCAGCTTGGGGGCGGCAGGAAGCACAGATACGCAGTATTTT.

This clonotype has more than one count but fewer than ten. This chain joins TRBV6-1 and TRBJ2-6; 9 nucleotides match TRBD1. CDR3 length: 20 amino acids. With V trimmed by 0 bases and J by 2 bases, 11 bases remained unmatched. Germline V CDR1 and CDR2: MNHNS, SASEGT. CDR3 DNA sequence: TGTGCCAGCAGTGAAGCTCGGGGACAGGGTTTCTTCACTGGGGCCAACGTCCTGACTTTC. Amino acids: CASSEARGQGFFTGANVLTF.

This clonotype occurred a few times. The chain uses TRBV6-6 and TRBJ1-3; D is unclear. CDR3 length: 14 amino acids. V was clipped by 6 bases and J by 3 bases, with 12 bases between them. In germline, CDR1 is MNHNY, CDR2 SVGAGI (reference sequence). DNA of the CDR3: TGTGCCAGCAGGGTCGGTGCGGGTGGAAACACCATATATTTT. This translates into CASRVGAGGNTIYF.

This clonotype was observed a handful of times. V gene TRBV6-2 or TRBV6-3 combines with J gene TRBJ2-7; 9 nucleotides line up with TRBD1. With 3 bases clipped from V and 5 bases from J, the junction kept 8 bases outside the gene matches. The germline CDR1 and CDR2 sequences are MNHEY and SVGEGT. The CDR3 covers 15 residues. The CDR3 nucleotides read TGTGCCAGCAGTTATTCCACAGGGGGCGGACACGAGCAGTACTTC. Its translation: CASSYSTGGGHEQYF.

This clonotype was observed many times. V usage is TRBV6-1 and J usage is TRBJ1-3; D is ambiguous. The V end was cut by 0 bases, the J end by 0 bases, with 12 bases between. CDR3 length: 17 residues. CDR1 and CDR2 from the germline V gene are MNHNS and SASEGT. CDR3 residues: CASSEALPGYSGNTIYF. In DNA, the CDR3 is TGTGCCAGCAGTGAAGCCCTGCCAGGTTACTCTGGAAACACCATATATTTT.